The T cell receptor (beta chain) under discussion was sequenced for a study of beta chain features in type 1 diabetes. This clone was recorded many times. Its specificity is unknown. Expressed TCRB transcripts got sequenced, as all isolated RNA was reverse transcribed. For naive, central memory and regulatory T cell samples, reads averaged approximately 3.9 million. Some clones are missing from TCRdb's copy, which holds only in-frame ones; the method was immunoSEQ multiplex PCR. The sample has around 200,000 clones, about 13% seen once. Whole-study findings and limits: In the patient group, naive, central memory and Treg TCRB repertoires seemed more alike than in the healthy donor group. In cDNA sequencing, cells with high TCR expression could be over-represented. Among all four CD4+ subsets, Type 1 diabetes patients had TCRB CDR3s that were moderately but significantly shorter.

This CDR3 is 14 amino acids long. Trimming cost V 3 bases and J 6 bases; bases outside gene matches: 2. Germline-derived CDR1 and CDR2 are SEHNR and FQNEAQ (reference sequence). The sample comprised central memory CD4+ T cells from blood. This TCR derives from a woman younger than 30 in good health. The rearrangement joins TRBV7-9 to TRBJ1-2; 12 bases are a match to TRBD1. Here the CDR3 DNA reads TGTGCCAGCAGCTTGGGACAGGGGGCTAATGGCTACACCTTC. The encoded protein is CASSLGQGANGYTF.